The clone carrying this T cell receptor (beta chain) came up a few times. Its specificity is not known. The data are from a study of beta chain features in type 1 diabetes. Study outcomes and limitations: In patients and controls equally, PCR might favor templates that are shorter.

Trimming cost V 3 bases and J 0 bases; bases outside gene matches: 1. The germline gives CDR1 SGHTA, CDR2 FQGNSA. The CDR3 is made up of 16 amino acids. Expressed TCRB transcripts were sequenced, since all the RNA that had been isolated was reverse transcribed. Assay used: immunoSEQ multiplex PCR; TCRdb lists only in-frame clones, some missing. The sample yields 350,000 to 450,000 clones, more than 11% seen once. This TCR came from a man aged 25 to 40 in good health. This chain connects TRBV7-2 to TRBJ2-2; TRBD2 agrees at 10 bases. Source material: naive CD4+ T cells from blood. DNA of the CDR3: TGTGCCAGCAGCTTTACTAGCGGGGCGAACACCGGGGAGCTGTTTTTT. Its translation: CASSFTSGANTGELFF.